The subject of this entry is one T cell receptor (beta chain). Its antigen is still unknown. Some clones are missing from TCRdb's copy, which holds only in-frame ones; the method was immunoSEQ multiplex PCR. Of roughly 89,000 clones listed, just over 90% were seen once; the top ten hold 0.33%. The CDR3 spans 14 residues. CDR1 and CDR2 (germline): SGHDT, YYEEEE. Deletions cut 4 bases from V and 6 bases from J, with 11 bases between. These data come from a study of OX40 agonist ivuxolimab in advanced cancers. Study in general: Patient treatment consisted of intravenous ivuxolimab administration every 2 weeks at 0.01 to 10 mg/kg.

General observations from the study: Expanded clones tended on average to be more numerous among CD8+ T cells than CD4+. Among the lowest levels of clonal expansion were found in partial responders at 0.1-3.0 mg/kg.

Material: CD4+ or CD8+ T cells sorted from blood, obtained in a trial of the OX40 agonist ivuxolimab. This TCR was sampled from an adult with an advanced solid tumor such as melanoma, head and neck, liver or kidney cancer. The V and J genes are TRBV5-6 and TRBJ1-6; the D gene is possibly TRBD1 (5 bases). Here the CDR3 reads CASSGASSNSPLHF. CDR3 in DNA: TGTGCCAGCAGCGGGGCTTCGAGTAATTCACCCCTCCACTTT.